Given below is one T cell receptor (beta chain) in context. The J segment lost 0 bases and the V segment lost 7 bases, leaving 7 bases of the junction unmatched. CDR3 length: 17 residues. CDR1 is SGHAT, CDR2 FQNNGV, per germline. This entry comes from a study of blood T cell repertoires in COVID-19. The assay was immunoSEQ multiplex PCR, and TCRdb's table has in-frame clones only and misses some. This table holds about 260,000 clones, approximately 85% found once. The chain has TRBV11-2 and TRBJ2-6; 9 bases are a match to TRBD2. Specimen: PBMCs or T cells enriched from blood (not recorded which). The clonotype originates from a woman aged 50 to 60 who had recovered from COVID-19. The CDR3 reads CASTPSGTRSGANVLTF. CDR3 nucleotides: TGTGCCAGCACCCCTAGCGGGACGCGCTCTGGGGCCAACGTCCTGACTTTC.